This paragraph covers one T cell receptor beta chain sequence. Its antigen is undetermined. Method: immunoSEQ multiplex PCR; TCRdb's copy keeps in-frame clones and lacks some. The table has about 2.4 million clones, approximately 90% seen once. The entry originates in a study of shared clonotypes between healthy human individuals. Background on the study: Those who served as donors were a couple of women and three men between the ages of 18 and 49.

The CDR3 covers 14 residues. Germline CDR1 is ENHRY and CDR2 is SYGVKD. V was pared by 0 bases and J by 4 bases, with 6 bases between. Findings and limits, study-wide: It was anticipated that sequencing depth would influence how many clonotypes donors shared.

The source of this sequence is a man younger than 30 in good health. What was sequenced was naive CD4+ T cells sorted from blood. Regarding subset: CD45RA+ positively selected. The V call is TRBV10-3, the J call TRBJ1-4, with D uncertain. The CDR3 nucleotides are TGTGCCATCAGTGAGTCCGGGTTTAATGAAAAACTGTTTTTT. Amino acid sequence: CAISESGFNEKLFF.